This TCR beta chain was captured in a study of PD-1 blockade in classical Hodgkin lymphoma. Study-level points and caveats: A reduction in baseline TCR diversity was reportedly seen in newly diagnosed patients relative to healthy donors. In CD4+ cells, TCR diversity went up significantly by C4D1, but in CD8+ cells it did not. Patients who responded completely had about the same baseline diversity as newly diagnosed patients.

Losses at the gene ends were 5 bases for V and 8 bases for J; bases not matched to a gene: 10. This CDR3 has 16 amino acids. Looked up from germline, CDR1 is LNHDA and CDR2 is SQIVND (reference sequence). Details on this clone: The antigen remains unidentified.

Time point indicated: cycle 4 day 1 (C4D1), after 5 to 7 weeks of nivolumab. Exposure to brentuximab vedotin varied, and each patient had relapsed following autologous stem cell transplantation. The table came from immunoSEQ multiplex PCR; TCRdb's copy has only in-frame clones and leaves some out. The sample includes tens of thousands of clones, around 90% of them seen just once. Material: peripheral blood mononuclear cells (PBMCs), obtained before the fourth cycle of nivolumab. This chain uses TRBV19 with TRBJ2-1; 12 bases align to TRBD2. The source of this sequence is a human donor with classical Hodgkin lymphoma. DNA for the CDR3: TGTGCCAGTAGTCAACAGACTAGCGGGAGAGGACATGAGCAGTTCTTC. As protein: CASSQQTSGRGHEQFF.